Listed below are T cell receptor beta chains from one sample, sequenced in a study of control samples from healthy donors and cancer patients. Assay used: immunoSEQ multiplex PCR; TCRdb lists only in-frame clones, some missing. The repertoire holds 150,000 or so clones, with 80% to 95% as singletons. Sample: blood. The receptors come from a man aged 18-30 years in good health. Both conserved end residues are part of each CDR3. The order of the fields is clone size, D gene, V gene, CDR3 length, J gene, CDR3 protein, CDR3 DNA. A D gene is named only where the DNA matches it firmly. A row's size may be missing; if present it is once, few, many or a size class.

NA,NA,TRBV30,15,TRBJ1-4,CAWSHRTETREKLFF,TGTGCCTGGAGCCACCGGACGGAAACCCGCGAAAAACTGTTTTTT
NA,NA,TRBV24-1,12,TRBJ1-6,CATSLGNSPLHF,TGTGCCACCAGTTTGGGAAATTCACCCCTCCACTTT
NA,NA,TRBV2,13,TRBJ2-7,CASILRDTYEQYF,TGTGCCAGCATCCTCCGGGACACCTACGAGCAGTACTTC
NA,NA,TRBV5-1,13,TRBJ2-5,CASSFDGLETQYF,TGCGCCAGCAGCTTCGACGGATTAGAGACCCAGTACTTC
NA,TRBD1,TRBV30,14,TRBJ1-2,CAWSVLDRGQGYTF,TGTGCCTGGAGTGTACTCGACAGGGGGCAGGGCTACACCTTC
NA,NA,TRBV6-5,15,TRBJ1-1,CASSFKPQVNTEAFF,TGTGCCAGCAGTTTCAAGCCGCAGGTGAACACTGAAGCTTTCTTT
NA,NA,TRBV6-2/TRBV6-3,13,TRBJ2-1,CASSSRLDGEQFF,TGTGCCAGCAGTTCTAGACTAGACGGGGAGCAGTTCTTC
NA,NA,TRBV11-3,13,TRBJ1-1,CASAVGGNTEAFF,TGTGCCAGCGCGGTAGGCGGGAACACTGAAGCTTTCTTT
NA,NA,TRBV12-5,12,TRBJ2-3,CASGPVRDTQYF,TGTGCTAGTGGTCCCGTTCGGGATACGCAGTATTTT
NA,NA,TRBV6-6,12,TRBJ1-4,CASSRTGEKLFF,TGTGCCAGCAGCCGAACGGGTGAAAAACTGTTTTTT
NA,TRBD1,TRBV7-2,15,TRBJ2-1,CASSSSQGAYNEQFF,TGTGCCAGCAGCTCCAGTCAGGGGGCTTACAATGAGCAGTTCTTC
NA,NA,TRBV29-1,14,TRBJ1-1,CSVGTGGVTIEAFF,TGCAGCGTTGGTACAGGAGGCGTAACGATTGAAGCTTTCTTT
NA,TRBD1,TRBV18,15,TRBJ1-3,CASSPGTDSGNTIYF,TGTGCCAGCTCACCAGGGACAGACTCTGGAAACACCATATATTTT
NA,NA,TRBV6-5,14,TRBJ1-2,CASTQARALNGYTF,TGTGCCAGCACCCAGGCTAGGGCATTGAATGGCTACACCTTC
NA,NA,TRBV7-2,15,TRBJ1-3,CASSSGRYSGNTIYF,TGTGCCAGCAGCTCCGGACGGTACTCTGGAAACACCATATATTTT
NA,NA,TRBV5-4,12,TRBJ2-7,CASSLLEGEQYF,TGTGCCAGCAGCTTGTTAGAAGGGGAGCAGTACTTC
NA,NA,TRBV7-2,13,TRBJ2-3,CASSSGHGTTQYF,TGTGCCAGCAGCTCGGGGCACGGGACTACGCAGTATTTT
once,TRBD2,TRBV7-3,16,TRBJ2-3,CASSLNGRAGADTQYF,TGTGCCAGCAGCTTAAACGGGAGGGCCGGGGCAGATACGCAGTATTTT
once,NA,TRBV7-2,15,TRBJ1-1,CASSPPPGLGTEAFF,TGTGCCAGCAGCCCACCTCCGGGACTCGGCACTGAAGCTTTCTTT
NA,TRBD1,TRBV28,14,TRBJ1-1,CASSLRTGGTEAFF,TGTGCCAGCAGTTTGAGGACAGGGGGCACTGAAGCTTTCTTT
once,NA,TRBV3-1/TRBV3-2,14,TRBJ1-2,CASSQGDRYYGYTF,TGTGCCAGCAGCCAGGGGGACCGCTACTATGGCTACACCTTC
NA,NA,TRBV14,15,TRBJ1-6,CASSQEGRWDSPLHF,TGTGCCAGCAGCCAAGAAGGGCGGTGGGATTCACCCCTCCACTTT
NA,NA,TRBV5-1,18,TRBJ2-1,CASSLGRGAGPRYNEQFF,TGCGCCAGCAGCTTGGGACGGGGCGCGGGGCCCAGATACAATGAGCAGTTCTTC
NA,NA,TRBV10-3,13,TRBJ1-6,CAAQLEMESPLHF,TGTGCCGCCCAGTTGGAAATGGAGTCACCCCTCCACTTT
once,NA,TRBV6-5,15,TRBJ1-2,CASSLGVGQGYGYTF,TGTGCCAGCAGTCTGGGGGTGGGCCAGGGGTATGGCTACACCTTC
NA,NA,TRBV30,13,TRBJ2-1,CAWSLSSYNEQFF,TGTGCCTGGAGTCTAAGCAGCTACAATGAGCAGTTCTTC
NA,NA,TRBV6-5,14,TRBJ2-1,CASSYDRDYNEQFF,TGTGCCAGCAGTTACGATCGAGACTACAATGAGCAGTTCTTC
NA,NA,TRBV5-4,13,TRBJ1-5,CASSFGADQPQHF,TGTGCCAGCAGCTTTGGGGCAGATCAGCCCCAGCATTTT
once,TRBD2,TRBV4-2,16,TRBJ2-7,CASSNRVTSGRYEQYF,TGTGCCAGCAGCAACCGGGTCACTAGCGGGAGATACGAGCAGTACTTC
once,NA,TRBV5-1,13,TRBJ1-1,CASSLSGDTEAFF,TGCGCCAGCAGCTTGTCAGGGGACACTGAAGCTTTCTTT
NA,TRBD1,TRBV6-6,14,TRBJ2-7,CASSYSRGLYEQYF,TGTGCCAGCAGTTACTCGAGGGGGCTTTACGAGCAGTACTTC
once,TRBD2,TRBV28,14,TRBJ2-7,CASSLSSGAGEQYF,TGTGCCAGCAGTCTCTCGAGCGGGGCTGGGGAGCAGTACTTC
NA,TRBD2,TRBV5-1,17,TRBJ2-7,CASSLATSGRSFYEQYF,TGCGCCAGCAGCTTGGCGACTAGCGGGAGAAGTTTCTACGAGCAGTACTTC
NA,NA,TRBV13,13,TRBJ2-5,CASSSIFTETQYF,TGTGCCAGCAGTTCCATATTCACAGAGACCCAGTACTTC
few,NA,TRBV4-2,16,TRBJ2-2,CASSQSRGTDTGELFF,TGTGCCAGCAGCCAAAGCCGTGGGACGGACACCGGGGAGCTGTTTTTT
NA,NA,TRBV5-1,12,TRBJ1-3,CASSPEGNTIYF,TGCGCCAGCAGCCCCGAAGGAAACACCATATATTTT
NA,NA,TRBV6-1,16,TRBJ2-7,CASSEDTVFRPYEQYF,TGTGCCAGCAGTGAAGACACTGTTTTTCGGCCTTACGAGCAGTACTTC
NA,NA,TRBV2,14,TRBJ2-7,CASSVVTGSNEQYF,TGTGCCAGCAGTGTAGTCACAGGTAGCAACGAGCAGTACTTC
NA,NA,TRBV11-2,15,TRBJ1-1,CASSPSGGKGTEAFF,TGTGCCAGCAGCCCCAGTGGGGGTAAGGGCACTGAAGCTTTCTTT
NA,NA,TRBV12-5,10,TRBJ1-2,CASGDYGYTF,TGTGCTAGTGGGGACTATGGCTACACCTTC
NA,TRBD1,TRBV4-1,15,TRBJ1-5,CASSPRQGDVQPQHF,TGCGCCAGCAGCCCTCGACAGGGGGACGTTCAGCCCCAGCATTTT
NA,NA,TRBV14,13,TRBJ1-1,CASSPRMDTEAFF,TGTGCCAGCAGCCCTAGAATGGACACTGAAGCTTTCTTT
NA,NA,TRBV6-5,12,TRBJ1-1,CASIEGYTEAFF,TGTGCCAGCATCGAAGGGTATACTGAAGCTTTCTTT
few,NA,TRBV7-8,14,TRBJ1-1,CASSPTHAGSGAFF,TGTGCCAGCAGCCCCACCCACGCCGGATCTGGAGCTTTCTTT
NA,NA,TRBV3-1/TRBV3-2,16,TRBJ1-2,CASSQDWEVKGNGYTF,TGTGCCAGCAGCCAAGATTGGGAGGTGAAGGGTAATGGCTACACCTTC
NA,TRBD1,TRBV5-1,15,TRBJ2-7,CASSFIWTGNYEQYF,TGCGCCAGCAGCTTCATCTGGACAGGAAACTACGAGCAGTACTTC
NA,NA,TRBV6-1,17,TRBJ2-7,CASSDTRGSSLDHEQYF,TGTGCCAGCAGTGACACTCGGGGGTCAAGTCTTGACCACGAGCAGTACTTC
NA,TRBD1,TRBV5-8,14,TRBJ1-2,CASSSGTGTWGYTF,TGTGCCAGCAGCTCCGGGACAGGGACTTGGGGCTACACCTTC
NA,TRBD2,TRBV27,17,TRBJ2-3,CASSRQASLAGVDTQYF,TGTGCCAGCAGCCGTCAGGCCTCACTAGCGGGAGTAGATACGCAGTATTTT
NA,NA,TRBV24-1,11,TRBJ1-4,CALGVREKLFF,TGTGCCCTCGGCGTTAGGGAAAAACTGTTTTTT
NA,TRBD1,TRBV9,17,TRBJ2-1,CASSPHWGGQGYNEQFF,TGTGCCAGCAGCCCGCATTGGGGGGGACAGGGATACAATGAGCAGTTCTTC
NA,TRBD1,TRBV11-2,16,TRBJ1-2,CASSPGTGGFLYGYTF,TGTGCCAGCAGCCCTGGGACAGGGGGTTTCCTATATGGCTACACCTTC
NA,NA,TRBV19,15,TRBJ1-1,CASSSGTQSRSEAFF,TGTGCCAGTAGTTCCGGGACTCAAAGTCGAAGTGAAGCTTTCTTT
NA,TRBD2,TRBV28,13,TRBJ2-3,CARREGLTDTQYF,TGTGCCCGCCGGGAGGGCCTCACAGATACGCAGTATTTT
once,TRBD2,TRBV19,13,TRBJ2-5,CASSGGAGETQYF,TGTGCCAGCTCGGGGGGGGCAGGGGAGACCCAGTACTTC